These 31 T cell receptor beta chains came from one sample sequenced in a study of blood T cell repertoires in COVID-19. Assay used: immunoSEQ multiplex PCR; TCRdb lists only in-frame clones, some missing. The sample includes around 160,000 clones, around 90% of them seen just once. The material sequenced was peripheral blood. These receptors were collected from a man younger than 35 with acute or convalescent COVID-19.

A word on this clone: The same CDR3 arises from other DNA sequences in this sample as well. V is TRBV10-2 and J is TRBJ1-5, with D possibly being TRBD1 (5 bases). From germline, CDR1 is WSHSY and CDR2 SAAADI. The CDR3 is 13 residues long. V was pared by 3 bases and J by 3 bases, with 6 bases between. CDR3 in DNA: TGCGCCAGCAGTGACAGGGACAATCAGCCCCAGCATTTT. It yields the protein CASSDRDNQPQHF.

The chain has TRBV6-5 and TRBJ1-1; D is possibly TRBD1 (5 bases). V gave up 4 bases and J gave up 3 bases, with 12 bases separating them. This CDR3 is 14 amino acids long. The germline V gene encodes CDR1 MNHEY and CDR2 SVGAGI. The CDR3 DNA reads as TGTGCCAGCAGTTGGACGAAAGGGGACACTGAAGCTTTCTTT. This encodes CASSWTKGDTEAFF.

The chain has TRBV24-1 and TRBJ1-5; D not resolved. CDR1 is KGHDR, CDR2 SFDVKD, per germline. The CDR3 has 14 residues. The V gene lost 3 bases and the J gene lost 5 bases, with 10 bases spanning the gap. This CDR3 is CATSDMEGDQPQHF. CDR3 DNA: TGTGCCACCAGTGATATGGAGGGAGATCAGCCCCAGCATTTT.

The chain employs TRBV28 and TRBJ2-2; 8 positions match TRBD1. This CDR3 spans 16 amino acids. Unmatched junction bases numbered 10, after V lost 6 bases and J lost 4 bases. Looked up from germline, CDR1 is MDHEN and CDR2 is SYDVKM. The CDR3 DNA is TGTGCCAGCAGCAATATGCGGACAGGGAGCACCGGGGAGCTGTTTTTT. This codes for CASSNMRTGSTGELFF.

CDR3 in DNA: TGTGCCAGCAGCCGCCAGGACAGGGGTCGGACTGAAGCTTTCTTT. Protein sequence: CASSRQDRGRTEAFF. The V gene is TRBV6-2 or TRBV6-3, the J gene TRBJ1-1; 9 positions match TRBD1. This CDR3 has 15 amino acids. Germline CDR1 reads MNHEY; CDR2 reads SVGEGT. V was pared by 6 bases and J by 5 bases, with 10 bases of the junction left unmatched.

The chain is built from TRBV5-1 and TRBJ2-1, with D possibly being TRBD2 (5 bases). Germline values: CDR1 SGHRS, CDR2 YFSETQ. The CDR3 runs to 15 residues. The germline V and J ends were trimmed by 0 bases and 1 base, with 8 bases remaining between them. The chain's CDR3 is CASSLDSDSYNEQFF. The CDR3 bases are TGCGCCAGCAGCTTGGATAGCGATTCCTACAATGAGCAGTTCTTC.

This rearrangement joins TRBV7-2 to TRBJ1-1; D call uncertain. This CDR3 contains 14 residues. The V gene's germline CDR1 is SGHTA and CDR2 FQGNSA. V gave up 3 bases and J gave up 1 base, with 9 bases separating them. Here the CDR3 DNA reads TGTGCCAGCAGCTTTTGGGCGAGGAACACTGAAGCTTTCTTT. It yields the protein CASSFWARNTEAFF.

The chain has TRBV5-4 and TRBJ2-5; 10 nucleotides agree with TRBD1. The CDR3 is made up of 14 amino acids. Germline CDR1 SGHNT, CDR2 YYREEE (reference sequence). The junction had 1 base not matched to a gene; V was cut back by 0 bases and J by 5 bases. CDR3 nucleotides: TGTGCCAGCAGCTTGGAGGGACAGGGGGAGACCCAGTACTTC. Its translation: CASSLEGQGETQYF.

This rearrangement joins TRBV27 to TRBJ2-2, with 7 positions matching TRBD1. V shed 5 bases and J 1 base; nucleotides not matched to a gene: 4. CDR1 is MNHEY and CDR2 is SMNVEV in the germline V gene (reference sequence). The CDR3 is 15 amino acids. CDR3 sequence reads: CASSHQGVNTGELFF. DNA for the CDR3: TGTGCCAGCAGTCACCAGGGGGTGAACACCGGGGAGCTGTTTTTT.

The chain has TRBV29-1 and TRBJ2-1; 8 bases are shared with TRBD2. The CDR3 loop spans 12 amino acids. CDR1 and CDR2 from the germline V gene are SQVTM and ANQGSEA. The trim removed 4 bases at V and 9 bases at J, leaving 5 bases unmatched. The CDR3 reads CSVGGGRSEQFF. The DNA of the CDR3 is TGCAGCGTTGGGGGCGGGAGGAGTGAGCAGTTCTTC.

The chain has TRBV20-1 and TRBJ1-2; 8 bases line up with TRBD1. The junction had 4 bases not matched to a gene; V was cut back by 3 bases and J by 4 bases. Germline CDR1 is DFQATT and CDR2 is SNEGSKA (reference sequence). The length of the CDR3 is 13 residues. CDR3 in amino acids: CSASTGGGYGYTF. The CDR3 nucleotides are TGCAGTGCTAGTACAGGGGGTGGCTATGGCTACACCTTC.

CDR3 residues: CAWNGGQAPEAFF. CDR3 bases: TGTGCCTGGAACGGGGGACAGGCCCCTGAAGCTTTCTTT. V is TRBV30 and J is TRBJ1-1; 8 positions agree with TRBD1. Per germline, CDR1 GTSNPN and CDR2 SVGIG (reference sequence). CDR3 length: 13 residues. V lost 4 bases, J lost 6 bases, and 7 bases stayed unmatched.

The J gene is TRBJ2-7, the V gene TRBV7-9; D remains ambiguous. From germline, CDR1 is SEHNR and CDR2 FQNEAQ (reference sequence). V lost 1 base to trimming and J lost 0 bases, with 7 bases between them. This CDR3 comprises 14 residues. CDR3 DNA: TGTGCCAGCAGCTTAGGTCGCAGCTCCTACGAGCAGTACTTC. This codes for CASSLGRSSYEQYF.

The chain joins TRBV5-1 to TRBJ1-1; D is uncertain. V shed 0 bases and J shed 3 bases, with 24 bases lying between them. CDR3 length: 19 amino acids. Germline CDR1 SGHRS, CDR2 YFSETQ. Written as DNA, the CDR3 is TGCGCCAGCAGCTTGGCTATTCAACCCCAACTACCTCAACACACTGAAGCTTTCTTT. Amino acid sequence: CASSLAIQPQLPQHTEAFF.

There are a few counts of this clone. The rearrangement joins TRBV3-1 (or the pseudogene TRBV3-2) to TRBJ2-5; 14 bases are a match to TRBD2. Germline values: CDR1 LGHDT, CDR2 YNNKEL (reference sequence). The CDR3 is made up of 16 amino acids. J gave up 3 bases and V 5 bases, and 5 bases lay outside the gene matches. The CDR3 DNA is TGTGCCAGCAGCAAGGGACTAGCGGGGGTGAAAGAGACCCAGTACTTC. Translation: CASSKGLAGVKETQYF.

The rearrangement joins TRBV14 to TRBJ2-3; no definite D call. V was pared by 4 bases and J by 5 bases, with 10 bases between. The germline CDR1 and CDR2 sequences are SGHDN and FVKESK. This CDR3 region has 13 residues. The CDR3 region has the DNA TGTGCCAGCAGCCCCCGAGTTCAAGATACGCAGTATTTT. Its protein product is CASSPRVQDTQYF.

J is TRBJ2-2 and V is TRBV13; TRBD1 is a possible D gene (6 bases). The ends were cut back, 3 bases at V and 4 bases at J, with 18 bases in the middle. The CDR3 consists of 17 residues. Germline-derived CDR1 and CDR2 are PRHDT and FYEKMQ (reference sequence). The CDR3 DNA is TGTGCCAGCAGCTTCCGTTGGGCCAGGGGTTCCACCGGGGAGCTGTTTTTT. Protein sequence: CASSFRWARGSTGELFF. The variable domain in full, completed from reference TRBV13 and TRBJ2-2, reads AAGVIQSPRHLIKEKRETATLKCYPIPRHDTVYWYQQGPGQDPQFLISFYEKMQSDKGSIPDRFSAQQFSDYHSELNMSSLELGDSALYFCASSFRWARGSTGELFFGEGSRLTVL.

The rearrangement uses TRBV2 and TRBJ1-6; D is possibly TRBD1 (6 bases). The CDR3 consists of 15 residues. Germline V gene sequence: CDR1 SNHLY, CDR2 FYNNEI. The V end lost 3 bases, the J end lost 9 bases, and 15 bases lay between the germline ends. CDR3 residues: CASSDRQALSSPLHF. DNA of the CDR3: TGTGCCAGCAGTGATAGACAGGCCCTTAGTTCACCCCTCCACTTT.

The rearrangement links TRBV11-2 to TRBJ2-4; tentative D call: TRBD1 (5 bases). V lost 5 bases to trimming and J lost 15 bases, with 14 bases between them. This CDR3 is 11 amino acids long. CDR1 is SGHAT, CDR2 FQNNGV, per germline. The CDR3 here is CASSLTGVLYF. Written as DNA, the CDR3 is TGTGCCAGCAGCCTAACAGGAGTGTTGTACTTC.

V is TRBV2 and J is TRBJ2-7, with D perhaps TRBD2 (6 bases). V was pared by 9 bases and J by 4 bases, with 19 bases between. Germline assignment: CDR1 SNHLY and CDR2 FYNNEI. This CDR3 spans 14 amino acids. The CDR3 sequence: CASAGGVGVYEQYF. CDR3 bases: TGTGCCAGTGCTGGAGGGGTGGGCGTATACGAGCAGTACTTC.

Notes on this clone: Compared with germline, one end of the junction differs, possibly owing to a read error. The V call is TRBV3-1 (or the pseudogene TRBV3-2), the J call TRBJ2-7; the match to TRBD2 covers 12 bases. CDR3 length: 15 amino acids. The germline gives CDR1 LGHDT, CDR2 YNNKEL (reference sequence). CDR3 residues: CASSPTSGSSYGQYF. CDR3 in DNA: TGTGCCAGCAGCCCGACTAGCGGGAGCTCCTACGGGCAGTACTTC.

The V gene is TRBV29-1, the J gene TRBJ1-1; 8 bases match TRBD1. J lost 1 base, V lost 4 bases, and 8 bases had no gene match. Germline assignment: CDR1 SQVTM and CDR2 ANQGSEA. The CDR3 contains 15 residues. As DNA, the CDR3 is TGCAGCGTTGCCTATCAGGGGGCGAGGAACACTGAAGCTTTCTTT. This sequence encodes CSVAYQGARNTEAFF.

The gene calls are TRBV2 and TRBJ1-2, with D hard to call. The length of the CDR3 is 12 residues. Germline V gene lookup returns CDR1 SNHLY and CDR2 FYNNEI. Trimming removed 6 bases from V and 8 bases from J, with 13 bases in between. CDR3 sequence (DNA): TGTGCCAGCAGGAGGGCCGGCAGAGGCTACACCTTC. Its translation is CASRRAGRGYTF. Combining the CDR3 with reference TRBV2 and TRBJ1-2 gives the whole variable domain EPEVTQTPSHQVTQMGQEVILRCVPISNHLYFYWYRQILGQKVEFLVSFYNNEISEKSEIFDDQFSVERPDGSNFTLKIRSTKLEDSAMYFCASRRAGRGYTFGSGTRLTVV.

This clone was seen just once. This chain uses TRBV29-1 with TRBJ2-5; TRBD2 agrees at 11 bases. Germline CDR1 and CDR2: SQVTM and ANQGSEA. The CDR3 contains 14 residues. The V segment lost 6 bases and the J segment 5 bases; nucleotides outside the gene matches: 8. CDR3 region: CSVLAGGLLETQYF. CDR3 sequence (DNA): TGCAGCGTGTTAGCGGGGGGGTTATTGGAGACCCAGTACTTC.

This clone appeared a single time. J is TRBJ1-1 and V is TRBV25-1; TRBD1 matches 10 bases. The CDR3 length is 13 residues. V trimming: 3 bases; J trimming: 10 bases; junction bases outside the gene matches: 5. Germline V CDR1 and CDR2: MGHDK, SYGVNS. Here the CDR3 reads CASSDRRDRGAFF. The CDR3 DNA reads TGTGCCAGCAGTGATCGTAGGGACAGGGGAGCTTTCTTT.

The chain has TRBV10-3 and TRBJ2-6; D is ambiguous. The CDR3 contains 13 residues. The germline V gene has CDR1 ENHRY and CDR2 SYGVKD. V lost 8 bases and J lost 2, with 7 bases in between. CDR3 nucleotide sequence: TGTGCCATCGGCGAGGCTGGGGCCAACGTCCTGACTTTC. The encoded protein is CAIGEAGANVLTF.

The V and J genes are TRBV5-1 and TRBJ1-1, with D unresolved. V lost 0 bases to trimming and J lost 4 bases, with 16 bases between them. CDR1 and CDR2 from the germline V gene are SGHRS and YFSETQ. The CDR3 is 16 residues long. CDR3 amino acids: CASSLGFPGPGTEAFF. The CDR3 nucleotides are TGCGCCAGCAGCTTGGGATTCCCGGGTCCTGGCACTGAAGCTTTCTTT.

The CDR3 reads CASSTISQDLTEAFF. As DNA, the CDR3 is TGCGCCAGCAGCACTATTTCACAGGACCTTACTGAAGCTTTCTTT. V usage is TRBV5-1 and J usage is TRBJ1-1, with D possibly being TRBD1 (5 bases). Trimming cost V 4 bases and J 5 bases, with 18 bases left between them. The CDR3 covers 15 residues. The germline gives CDR1 SGHRS, CDR2 YFSETQ.

This clone was found once. The chain joins TRBV18 to TRBJ2-2, with 9 bases lining up with TRBD2. J gave up 13 bases and V 0 bases, and 12 bases lay outside the gene matches. The CDR3 is 16 amino acids. CDR1 is KGHSH, CDR2 LQKENI, per germline. CDR3 sequence (DNA): TGTGCCAGCTCACCACCGTCTAGCGGGGTCGAAGTTGCGCTGTTTTTT. Its protein is CASSPPSSGVEVALFF.

J is TRBJ1-1 and V is TRBV12-3 or TRBV12-4; D may be TRBD1 (6 bases). The CDR3 extends over 12 amino acids. Trimming took 3 bases from V and 11 from J, leaving 13 bases between them. The chain's CDR3 is CASSFPGAGAFF. The CDR3, as DNA: TGTGCCAGCAGTTTTCCAGGGGCAGGTGCTTTCTTT.

V and J are TRBV5-6 and TRBJ2-1; D is uncertain. V was clipped by 4 bases and J by 6 bases, with 8 bases between them. This CDR3 contains 12 residues. The germline V gene has CDR1 SGHDT and CDR2 YYEEEE. This CDR3 is CASSRTFNEQFF. The CDR3 DNA sequence: TGTGCCAGCAGCCGTACTTTCAATGAGCAGTTCTTC. Complete variable domain (other parts from reference TRBV5-6 and TRBJ2-1): DAGVTQSPTHLIKTRGQQVTLRCSPKSGHDTVSWYQQALGQGPQFIFQYYEEEERQRGNFPDRFSGHQFPNYSSELNVNALLLGDSALYLCASSRTFNEQFFGPGTRLTVL.